This entry lists 6 T cell receptor beta chains sequenced from one sample in a study of blood T cell repertoires in COVID-19. The assay was immunoSEQ multiplex PCR, and TCRdb's table has in-frame clones only and misses some. This table has over 200,000 clones, around four fifths appearing once. Sequenced input: peripheral blood. These receptors were obtained from a man between 35 and 55 years old with active or convalescent COVID-19.

J is TRBJ2-5 and V is TRBV24-1; 8 bases are shared with TRBD1. The ends lost 5 bases at V and 4 bases at J; junction bases unmatched: 14. Germline lookup yields CDR1 KGHDR and CDR2 SFDVKD. CDR3 length equals 17 residues. Written as DNA, the CDR3 is TGTGCCACCAGTGGACAGGGGATCAAGGGCGTGGGAGAGACCCAGTACTTC. Its protein is CATSGQGIKGVGETQYF.

The genes are TRBV9 and TRBJ2-7, with a tentative D call TRBD2 (6 bases). CDR3 length: 14 residues. V was pared by 4 bases and J by 2 bases, with 13 bases between. From germline, CDR1 is SGDLS and CDR2 YYNGEE. CDR3 sequence reads: CASSLDGLTYEQYF. The CDR3 coding sequence is TGTGCCAGCAGCTTGGACGGACTAACCTACGAGCAGTACTTC. Together with reference TRBV9 and TRBJ2-7, the CDR3 gives the full variable domain: DSGVTQTPKHLITATGQRVTLRCSPRSGDLSVYWYQQSLDQGLQFLIQYYNGEERAKGNILERFSAQQFPDLHSELNLSSLELGDSALYFCASSLDGLTYEQYFGPGTRLTVT.

The chain links TRBV6-5 to TRBJ2-3; D remains unclear. This CDR3 comprises 11 residues. V was shortened by 7 bases and J by 3 bases, with 5 bases between the two germline ends. Per germline, CDR1 MNHEY and CDR2 SVGAGI. The CDR3 spells CASTGTDTQYF. The CDR3 DNA reads as TGTGCCAGCACGGGTACAGATACGCAGTATTTT.

The sample holds one count of this clone. This chain joins TRBV6-6 and TRBJ2-7, with 7 bases matching TRBD2. J was trimmed by 9 bases and V by 6 bases; bases with no gene match: 14. Germline lookup yields CDR1 MNHNY and CDR2 SVGAGI (reference sequence). The CDR3 consists of 14 residues. CDR3 nucleotide sequence: TGTGCCAGCAGGCCGGGGGGTGATCCGTACTCGCAGTACTTC. Translated, it gives CASRPGGDPYSQYF.

This chain connects TRBV4-2 to TRBJ2-7, with D possibly matching TRBD2 (5 bases). This CDR3 region has 14 residues. V was cut by 0 bases and J by 4 bases, with 10 bases left in between. CDR1 and CDR2 from the germline V gene are LGHNA and YNFKEQ. The CDR3 region has the DNA TGTGCCAGCAGCCAAGATAGGGAGTTATACGAGCAGTACTTC. Amino acids: CASSQDRELYEQYF.

The gene calls are TRBV2 and TRBJ1-1, with TRBD1 matching 7 bases. V lost 9 bases and J lost 0; bases outside the gene matches: 7. This CDR3 has 14 amino acids. From germline, CDR1 is SNHLY and CDR2 FYNNEI. Here the CDR3 reads CASQEQGMNTEAFF. CDR3 bases: TGTGCCAGTCAAGAACAGGGGATGAACACTGAAGCTTTCTTT.